There are a few counts of the clone carrying this TCR beta chain. The data were obtained in a study of identical twins. The CDR3 contains 19 residues. Trimming shortened V by 0 bases and J by 0 bases, and 15 bases separated the two germline ends. The germline gives CDR1 LGHDT, CDR2 YNNKEL (reference sequence). Donors uniformly comprised healthy Caucasians. TCRdb used MiXCR to reprocess the 5' RACE reads, holding one entry per CDR3 protein. Of 220,000 or so distinct CDR3 sequences in the sample, roughly 7% are singletons; the top ten hold 3% to 4.5%. These same data were also listed under a study on yellow fever vaccine responses in identical twins.

This clonotype was sampled from a woman in her late teens or twenties in good health. The chain recombines TRBV3-1 with TRBJ2-6; D is unresolved. The sample consisted of memory (CD45RO+) T cells sorted from blood. CDR3 region: CASSQDSARSRSGANVLTF. CDR3 nucleotides: TGTGCCAGCAGCCAAGATTCAGCCCGGAGTCGCTCTGGGGCCAACGTCCTGACTTTC.